This T cell receptor (beta chain) was profiled in a study of T cell changes during pregnancy in multiple sclerosis. V dropped 6 bases and J dropped 5; count of bases not matched to a gene: 15. The CDR3 has 16 amino acids. CDR1 and CDR2 (germline): MDHEN, SYDVKM. TCRdb's copy holds only in-frame clones and misses some; the assay was immunoSEQ multiplex PCR. The data hold about 83,000 clones, with 91% observed a single time. Ten or more counts support this clone. This receptor was obtained from a female donor in good health, serving as a control in a pregnancy study. Some clones in this sample may be carry-over from other donors' samples. The chain links TRBV28 to TRBJ1-2; TRBD1 agrees at 7 bases. The material was PBMCs, obtained in the first trimester of pregnancy. CDR3 DNA sequence: TGTGCCAGCAGGAGGGACAGCAGCTGGGGTGTATATGGCTACACCTTC. Residues: CASRRDSSWGVYGYTF.